A single sample gave rise to the 32 T cell receptor beta chains below, sequenced in a study of blood T cell repertoires in COVID-19. The protocol was immunoSEQ multiplex PCR, while the TCRdb copy is restricted to in-frame clones and leaves out a portion. The table lists tens of thousands of clones, more than 70% of them singletons. The sample comprised peripheral blood. Every receptor here comes from a human donor in a cohort sampled during active COVID-19.

This clone appeared once. V usage is TRBV11-2 and J usage is TRBJ2-2, with D tentatively TRBD1 (6 bases). The CDR3 sequence is 15 residues long. Trimming shortened V by 5 bases and J by 3 bases, and 13 bases separated the two germline ends. The V gene's germline CDR1 is SGHAT and CDR2 FQNNGV. The CDR3 DNA reads as TGTGCCAGCAGCCTACCGACAGGTCACACCGGGGAGCTGTTTTTT. Its protein product is CASSLPTGHTGELFF.

CDR3 nucleotide sequence: TGTGCCAGTAGTTCCCCGGGACAGATCACCGGGGAGCTGTTTTTT. Protein sequence: CASSSPGQITGELFF. This chain connects TRBV19 to TRBJ2-2; 7 bases line up with TRBD1. V was clipped by 5 bases and J by 4 bases; unmatched bases: 7. The length of the CDR3 is 15 residues. CDR1 is LNHDA, CDR2 SQIVND, per germline (reference sequence). Complete variable domain (other parts from reference TRBV19 and TRBJ2-2): DGGITQSPKYLFRKEGQNVTLSCEQNLNHDAMYWYRQDPGQGLRLIYYSQIVNDFQKGDIAEGYSVSREKKESFPLTVTSAQKNPTAFYLCASSSPGQITGELFFGEGSRLTVL.

As DNA, the CDR3 is TGTGCCATCAATGGACAGGATGCCTACGAGCAGTACTTC. Protein sequence: CAINGQDAYEQYF. This rearrangement joins TRBV10-3 to TRBJ2-7; TRBD1 matches at 7 bases. V lost 7 bases, J lost 2 bases, and 5 bases stayed unmatched. From germline, CDR1 is ENHRY and CDR2 SYGVKD. The length of the CDR3 is 13 residues.

The table lists this clone with a few counts. The CDR3 spells CASSLEGQGDEQYF. CDR3 bases: TGCGCCAGCAGCTTGGAGGGACAGGGCGACGAGCAGTACTTC. The chain joins TRBV5-1 to TRBJ2-7; 9 bases fit TRBD1. This CDR3 is built from 14 residues. The V gene end was trimmed by 0 bases and the J gene end by 5 bases; junction bases not matched to a gene: 3. Germline lookup yields CDR1 SGHRS and CDR2 YFSETQ.

This clone came up many times. This chain links TRBV6-5 with TRBJ1-2; D unresolved. With 3 bases removed from V and 5 bases from J, the gap between germline ends came to 16 bases. The CDR3 covers 15 residues. Germline V gene lookup returns CDR1 MNHEY and CDR2 SVGAGI. In nucleotides, the CDR3 is TGTGCCAGCAGTTATGCCCGGTTTGAAGATTATGGCTACACCTTC. This gives the protein CASSYARFEDYGYTF.

This clone was counted only a few times. The rearrangement uses TRBV5-4 and TRBJ1-2; TRBD1 aligns across 8 bases. V gave up 3 bases and J gave up 2 bases; unmatched junction bases: 0. Germline CDR1 is SGHNT and CDR2 is YYREEE (reference sequence). The CDR3 length is 13 residues. The CDR3 loop is CASSWTGNYGYTF. The DNA for the CDR3 is TGTGCCAGCAGCTGGACAGGGAACTATGGCTACACCTTC.

The V call is TRBV4-3, the J call TRBJ2-7; a weak D match, TRBD2 (6 bases). The CDR3 is 15 amino acids. V lost 5 bases and J lost 2, with 16 bases in between. From germline, CDR1 is LGHNA and CDR2 YSLEER. CDR3 loop: CASSNRQEGTYEQYF. The CDR3 bases are TGCGCCAGCAGCAACCGCCAGGAGGGGACCTACGAGCAGTACTTC.

The gene calls are TRBV19 and TRBJ1-5, with D possibly matching TRBD1 (6 bases). The length of the CDR3 is 16 residues. V shed 7 bases and J shed 2 bases, with 18 bases lying between them. CDR1 and CDR2 from the germline V gene are LNHDA and SQIVND (reference sequence). CDR3 residues: CASTKIRDKGNQPQHF. In nucleotides, the CDR3 is TGTGCCAGTACCAAAATCCGGGACAAAGGCAATCAGCCCCAGCATTTT. Full variable domain (remainder filled in from reference TRBV19 and TRBJ1-5): DGGITQSPKYLFRKEGQNVTLSCEQNLNHDAMYWYRQDPGQGLRLIYYSQIVNDFQKGDIAEGYSVSREKKESFPLTVTSAQKNPTAFYLCASTKIRDKGNQPQHFGDGTRLSIL.

The CDR3 DNA reads TGTGCCAGCAGCTTGGAGAGAGATTCCTACAATGAGCAGTTCTTC. The encoded protein is CASSLERDSYNEQFF. The chain combines TRBV5-4 with TRBJ2-1, with no clear D. In germline, CDR1 is SGHNT, CDR2 YYREEE (reference sequence). This CDR3 comprises 15 residues. Trimming cost V 0 bases and J 1 base, with 8 bases left between them.

The gene calls are TRBV7-3 and TRBJ1-6, with TRBD1 identical over 11 bases. In germline, CDR1 is SGHTA, CDR2 FQGTGA. This CDR3 spans 15 amino acids. The V and J ends lost 4 bases and 7 bases, in that order; junction bases with no gene match: 3. The CDR3 protein is CASSSGQGANSPLHF. The DNA for the CDR3 is TGTGCCAGCAGCTCCGGACAGGGGGCGAATTCACCCCTCCACTTT.

This chain uses TRBV7-2 with TRBJ2-7, with 13 bases matching TRBD2. The V gene end was trimmed by 2 bases and the J gene end by 3 bases; junction bases not matched to a gene: 4. The CDR3 runs 16 residues. Per germline, CDR1 SGHTA and CDR2 FQGNSA. The CDR3 here is CASSLSWTSGGYEQYF. The DNA for the CDR3 is TGTGCCAGCAGCTTATCGTGGACTAGCGGGGGCTACGAGCAGTACTTC.

This clone was seen once. The rearrangement joins TRBV13 to TRBJ1-1; TRBD1 is a possible D gene (5 bases). V was cut by 5 bases and J by 6 bases, with 10 bases left in between. The CDR3 covers 12 residues. Per the germline V gene, CDR1 is PRHDT and CDR2 is FYEKMQ (reference sequence). CDR3 protein: CASSRDSPEAFF. CDR3 nucleotide sequence: TGTGCCAGCAGCCGCGACAGCCCTGAAGCTTTCTTT.

The gene calls are TRBV7-2 and TRBJ1-2; 7 positions match TRBD1. Unmatched junction bases numbered 7, after V lost 7 bases and J lost 2 bases. Germline loops: CDR1 SGHTA, CDR2 FQGNSA. The CDR3 is made up of 14 amino acids. The DNA of the CDR3 is TGTGCCAGCACGGGACAGAATTTGAACTATGGCTACACCTTC. This encodes CASTGQNLNYGYTF.

The chain combines TRBV4-3 with TRBJ2-6, with TRBD1 identical over 7 bases. In germline, CDR1 is LGHNA, CDR2 YSLEER. This CDR3 has 17 residues. V gave up 4 bases and J gave up 0 bases; unmatched junction bases: 6. This chain's CDR3 is CASSPDRPFSGANVLTF. The CDR3 DNA follows: TGCGCCAGCAGCCCGGACAGGCCCTTCTCTGGGGCCAACGTCCTGACTTTC.

The chain joins TRBV6-1 to TRBJ2-3; no reliable D call. Germline V CDR1 and CDR2: MNHNS, SASEGT. Trimming left V 2 bases short and J 3 bases short, with 9 bases between. The CDR3 is 14 residues long. For the CDR3, the DNA is TGTGCCAGCAGTGAAATGGGCAGGACAGATACGCAGTATTTT. Encoded protein: CASSEMGRTDTQYF.

The J gene is TRBJ2-7, the V gene TRBV7-2; 12 bases align to TRBD1. Germline CDR1 reads SGHTA; CDR2 reads FQGNSA. The CDR3 covers 15 residues. Trimming removed 4 bases from V and 7 bases from J; junction bases left unmatched: 8. The CDR3 sequence is CASSSRDRGQWEQYF. The CDR3, as DNA: TGTGCCAGCAGCTCCCGGGACAGGGGGCAATGGGAGCAGTACTTC. Supplemented by reference TRBV7-2 and TRBJ2-7, the full variable domain reads GAGVSQSPSNKVTEKGKDVELRCDPISGHTALYWYRQSLGQGLEFLIYFQGNSAPDKSGLPSDRFSAERTGGSVSTLTIQRTQQEDSAVYLCASSSRDRGQWEQYFGPGTRLTVT.

Here the CDR3 reads CATKPGGRELFF. Written as DNA, the CDR3 is TGTGCCACCAAACCAGGGGGGCGCGAACTGTTTTTT. The V gene is TRBV19, the J gene TRBJ1-4, with 7 nucleotides matching TRBD1. Per germline, CDR1 LNHDA and CDR2 SQIVND (reference sequence). J gave up 12 bases and V 10 bases, and 11 bases lay outside the gene matches. The CDR3 totals 12 residues.

V is TRBV10-1 and J is TRBJ2-3; TRBD1 agrees at 9 bases. CDR1 is WNHNN, CDR2 SYGVQD, per germline (reference sequence). The CDR3 has 13 amino acids. The ends lost 10 bases at V and 3 bases at J; junction bases unmatched: 5. The CDR3 region has the DNA TGCGCCACCGGGACAGGGACAACAGATACGCAGTATTTT. Translating gives CATGTGTTDTQYF.

Only a few counts were recorded for this clone. This sequence joins TRBV5-1 and TRBJ2-2; TRBD2 agrees at 15 bases. The CDR3 totals 18 residues. Germline V gives CDR1 SGHRS, CDR2 YFSETQ. The V segment lost 6 bases and the J segment 0 bases; nucleotides outside the gene matches: 6. The CDR3 spells CASNRGTSGGPNTGELFF. Here the CDR3 DNA reads TGCGCCAGCAACCGGGGGACTAGCGGGGGGCCGAACACCGGGGAGCTGTTTTTT.

V usage is TRBV24-1 and J usage is TRBJ2-1; 11 bases map to TRBD2. V lost 2 bases and J lost 3; bases outside the gene matches: 5. The germline V gene has CDR1 KGHDR and CDR2 SFDVKD. The CDR3 length is 17 residues. The CDR3 spells CATSDSSSGGYYNEQFF. CDR3 DNA: TGTGCCACCAGTGATTCGTCTAGCGGGGGGTACTACAATGAGCAGTTCTTC.

This chain connects TRBV6-6 to TRBJ2-1; 8 positions match TRBD2. J was trimmed by 6 bases and V by 5 bases; bases with no gene match: 12. CDR3 size: 16 residues. Germline lookup yields CDR1 MNHNY and CDR2 SVGAGI (reference sequence). The CDR3 spells CASSQSGGAKGNEQFF. CDR3 in DNA: TGTGCCAGCAGTCAGTCCGGGGGGGCGAAGGGCAATGAGCAGTTCTTC.

V gene TRBV27 combines with J gene TRBJ1-5, with D possibly being TRBD1 (5 bases). Trimming pared 3 bases from V and 6 bases from J, leaving 12 bases between. CDR1 MNHEY and CDR2 SMNVEV come from the germline V gene (reference sequence). The CDR3 is made up of 14 amino acids. The DNA of the CDR3 is TGTGCCAGCAGTTTGGGTCGGGGGGGTCAGCCCCAGCATTTT. Translated: CASSLGRGGQPQHF.

V gene TRBV7-3 combines with J gene TRBJ1-2, with D uncertain. This CDR3 comprises 15 residues. V dropped 3 bases and J dropped 1 base, with 12 bases sitting between them. CDR1 and CDR2 (germline): SGHTA, FQGTGA. The CDR3: CASSLDGDSNYGYTF. DNA of the CDR3: TGTGCCAGCAGCTTGGACGGGGATAGTAACTATGGCTACACCTTC.

This clone showed up just once. J is TRBJ1-1 and V is TRBV10-1; D might be TRBD1 (5 bases). The CDR3 loop spans 13 amino acids. Trimming cost V 2 bases and J 4 bases, with 8 bases left between them. Germline V gene sequence: CDR1 WNHNN, CDR2 SYGVQD (reference sequence). The CDR3 bases are TGCGCCAGCAGTGAGACGGGGGGCACTGAAGCTTTCTTT. Translated, it gives CASSETGGTEAFF.

The chain carries TRBV27 and TRBJ1-2; TRBD1 aligns across 7 bases. Germline V gives CDR1 MNHEY, CDR2 SMNVEV (reference sequence). V lost 8 bases, J lost 8 bases, and 11 bases stayed unmatched. The length of the CDR3 is 13 residues. The CDR3: CASLTHTGEGYTF. CDR3 in DNA: TGTGCCAGCCTTACCCATACAGGGGAAGGCTACACCTTC.

V is TRBV18 and J is TRBJ2-5, with 7 positions matching TRBD1. V lost 6 bases, J lost 4 bases, and 11 bases stayed unmatched. CDR3 length: 15 residues. The germline CDR1 and CDR2 sequences are KGHSH and LQKENI. CDR3 sequence (DNA): TGTGCCAGCTCTCCAAGACAGGGTAGGGGAGAGACCCAGTACTTC. It specifies CASSPRQGRGETQYF. Full variable domain (outside the CDR3, taken from reference TRBV18 and TRBJ2-5): NAGVMQNPRHLVRRRGQEARLRCSPMKGHSHVYWYRQLPEEGLKFMVYLQKENIIDESGMPKERFSAEFPKEGPSILRIQQVVRGDSAAYFCASSPRQGRGETQYFGPGTRLLVL.

The chain combines TRBV2 with TRBJ2-2, with a tentative D call TRBD1 (6 bases). The CDR3 sequence is 16 residues long. V lost 7 bases and J 1 base, leaving 16 bases between the germline ends. Germline V gene data show CDR1 as SNHLY and CDR2 as FYNNEI. In DNA, the CDR3 is TGTGCCAGCACCAGAGGGGGAAACCTGAACACCGGGGAGCTGTTTTTT. It is translated as CASTRGGNLNTGELFF.

This sequence joins TRBV18 and TRBJ2-5; D perhaps matches TRBD2 (6 bases). Germline V CDR1 and CDR2: KGHSH, LQKENI. V dropped 3 bases and J dropped 4 bases, with 12 bases sitting between them. The length of the CDR3 is 14 residues. The CDR3 sequence is CASSPQERAETQYF. The CDR3, as DNA: TGTGCCAGCTCACCCCAGGAGCGGGCAGAGACCCAGTACTTC.

The chain combines TRBV12-3 or TRBV12-4 with TRBJ2-1; TRBD2 matches 9 bases. Losses at the gene ends were 3 bases for V and 14 bases for J; bases not matched to a gene: 8. The CDR3 has 13 amino acids. CDR3: CASSFVSGGPKFF. In nucleotides, the CDR3 is TGTGCCAGCAGTTTTGTTAGCGGGGGCCCCAAGTTCTTC.

The V call is TRBV24-1, the J call TRBJ1-1; D uncertain. CDR3 length equals 12 residues. Germline loops: CDR1 KGHDR, CDR2 SFDVKD. V was pared by 5 bases and J by 5 bases, with 8 bases between. CDR3 coding DNA: TGTGCCACCAGTGTAGCGATGACTGAAGCTTTCTTT. It specifies CATSVAMTEAFF.

CDR3 in DNA: TGTGCCAGCAGTGAAACGACAGGGGGGACTGAAGCTTTCTTT. Translating gives CASSETTGGTEAFF. The chain carries TRBV6-1 and TRBJ1-1, with 9 nucleotides matching TRBD1. After removal of 2 bases from V and 5 bases from J, the junction contained 3 bases not matched to a gene. In germline, CDR1 is MNHNS, CDR2 SASEGT. The CDR3 runs 14 residues.

In nucleotides, the CDR3 is TGTGCCAGCAGCTTGACAGGGACTGGAAACACCATATATTTT. Its translation is CASSLTGTGNTIYF. The V and J genes are TRBV11-2 and TRBJ1-3, with TRBD1 identical over 7 bases. The CDR3 runs to 14 residues. Germline-derived CDR1 and CDR2 are SGHAT and FQNNGV. The V gene end was trimmed by 3 bases and the J gene end by 2 bases; junction bases not matched to a gene: 1. Complete variable domain (other parts from reference TRBV11-2 and TRBJ1-3): EAGVAQSPRYKIIEKRQSVAFWCNPISGHATLYWYQQILGQGPKLLIQFQNNGVVDDSQLPKDRFSAERLKGVDSTLKIQPAKLEDSAVYLCASSLTGTGNTIYFGEGSWLTVV.